This T cell receptor beta chain was retrieved from a study of cytomegalovirus exposure and HLA in healthy donors. Study-wide context: The use of the same platform for the roughly 110 validation repertoires and the roughly 670 first-cohort repertoires was reported by a later analysis.

The table came from immunoSEQ multiplex PCR; TCRdb's copy has only in-frame clones and leaves some out. The repertoire includes about 140,000 clones, 88% of them detected once, and 7.9% sits in the top ten. The CDR3 is 17 amino acids. The V gene end was trimmed by 7 bases and the J gene end by 2 bases; junction bases not matched to a gene: 11. Germline V CDR1 and CDR2: SNHLY, FYNNEI. The chain combines TRBV2 with TRBJ2-5; 12 bases map to TRBD1. The receptor's source is a woman aged 18-30 years in good health and CMV-seropositive. The sample comprised PBMCs. The CDR3 spells CASTRWGQGAPQETQYF. The CDR3 nucleotides read TGTGCCAGCACTAGATGGGGACAGGGGGCCCCTCAAGAGACCCAGTACTTC.